The T cell receptor beta chain under discussion was sequenced for a study of blood T cell repertoires in COVID-19. About the research overall: Samples taken during acute and convalescent COVID-19 were collected in the United States, Italy and Spain. From T cells, B-cell-depleted T cells, or PBMCs came the material, which was cDNA or gDNA.

In the case of this clone: The same CDR3 is also encoded by other DNA sequences in this sample.

The data were produced by immunoSEQ multiplex PCR, yet TCRdb's version contains in-frame clones alone and is incomplete. Altogether a few hundred thousand clones are present, approximately 87% being singletons, with the ten largest covering 6.2%. The sequenced material came from peripheral blood. This receptor was obtained from a man aged 55 to 70 with acute or convalescent COVID-19.

The chain's CDR3 is CASSPSYEQFF. The CDR3 region has the DNA TGTGCCAGCAGCCCTTCTTATGAGCAGTTCTTC. This chain links TRBV14 with TRBJ2-1; no clear D. CDR3 length: 11 amino acids. Trimming took off 4 bases at V and 8 bases at J, with 6 bases between the two ends. Looked up from germline, CDR1 is SGHDN and CDR2 is FVKESK.